Shown below are 4 T cell receptor beta chains from a single sample sequenced in a study of blood T cell repertoires in COVID-19. Data came from immunoSEQ multiplex PCR; TCRdb stores just in-frame clones and leaves some out. The profile shows approximately 170,000 clones, less than 90% of them singletons. Material: peripheral blood. The receptor set was obtained from a man aged 55 to 70 with acute or convalescent COVID-19.

The CDR3 nucleotides read TGTGCCAGCAGCTTAGGAACAGGTGGGGCCAACGTCCTGACTTTC. It encodes CASSLGTGGANVLTF. The V call is TRBV11-2, the J call TRBJ2-6; TRBD1 might be the D (5 bases). Germline CDR1 reads SGHAT; CDR2 reads FQNNGV. The V end lost 1 base, the J end lost 3 bases, and 7 bases lay between the germline ends. This CDR3 is 15 amino acids long.

The chain employs TRBV19 and TRBJ2-7; possible D gene TRBD1, 5 bases. V shed 3 bases and J shed 5 bases, with 14 bases lying between them. CDR1 is LNHDA and CDR2 is SQIVND in the germline V gene (reference sequence). The CDR3 is 14 amino acids. This CDR3 reads CASSIAQGAHEQYF. The CDR3, as DNA: TGTGCCAGTAGTATCGCGCAGGGTGCCCACGAGCAGTACTTC.

The gene calls are TRBV3-1 (or the pseudogene TRBV3-2) and TRBJ2-1; D unclear. Trimming stripped 4 bases from V and 8 bases from J, with 15 bases between. The CDR3 consists of 14 residues. The germline V gene has CDR1 LGHDT and CDR2 YNNKEL (reference sequence). The CDR3, as DNA: TGTGCCAGCAGCCCAGTCGTGGATGGGCATGAGCAGTTCTTC. This sequence encodes CASSPVVDGHEQFF.

This chain joins TRBV25-1 and TRBJ1-6, with 7 bases matching TRBD1. The germline V gene has CDR1 MGHDK and CDR2 SYGVNS. The CDR3 has 14 residues. Trimming removed 3 bases from V and 8 bases from J; junction bases left unmatched: 4. The CDR3 DNA is TGTGCCAGCAGTGAGGCAGGGGGTCATTCACCCCTCCACTTT. It is translated as CASSEAGGHSPLHF.